This record concerns one T cell receptor beta chain sequence. The target antigen is unknown. TCRdb's copy holds only in-frame clones and misses some; the assay was immunoSEQ multiplex PCR. The sample consists of 350,000 to 450,000 clones, 90% to 95% of them appearing once. The data are from a study of Ad26.COV2.S vaccination and SARS-CoV-2 variants. Regarding the study as a whole: Possible underestimation of total T cell responses by the TCR breadth and depth analyses was noted. Breadth of non-spike TCRs did not differ between vaccinees and placebo recipients. The authors reported substantial breadth in spike-specific CD8+ and CD4+ T cell responses after vaccination. Spike-specific TCR breadth in vaccine recipients exceeded that seen in placebo recipients.

In germline, CDR1 is LNHDA, CDR2 SQIVND (reference sequence). Trimming cost V 5 bases and J 6 bases, with 5 bases left between them. This CDR3 has 11 residues. The sequencing used peripheral blood, collected after recovery from COVID-19. The V call is TRBV19, the J call TRBJ1-5, with D hard to call. The sequence came from a human donor who had recovered from COVID-19. CDR3 sequence: CASSEGQPQHF. The CDR3, as DNA: TGTGCCAGTAGTGAAGGTCAGCCCCAGCATTTT.